Listed here are 4 T cell receptor beta chains from one sample, sequenced in a study of cytomegalovirus exposure and HLA in healthy donors. Sequencing was performed with immunoSEQ multiplex PCR; in TCRdb, only in-frame clones are kept and a portion is missing. The sample shows 100,000 to 120,000 clones, roughly 88% of them seen only once. Sequencing was carried out using PBMCs. The receptors derive from a woman younger than 35 in good health and CMV-seronegative.

V gene TRBV11-1 combines with J gene TRBJ2-1; possibly TRBD2 for D (6 bases). The germline gives CDR1 SGHAT, CDR2 FQDESV (reference sequence). The CDR3 spans 15 residues. V was trimmed by 4 bases and J by 9 bases, leaving 19 bases between them. CDR3 sequence (DNA): TGTGCCAGCAGCTCTCCGGCGGGGTCATGGGGTGAGCAGTTCTTC. Residues: CASSSPAGSWGEQFF.

This chain joins TRBV2 and TRBJ1-6; a possible D gene is TRBD1 (6 bases). Germline V gene sequence: CDR1 SNHLY, CDR2 FYNNEI. The CDR3 length is 13 residues. Trimming stripped 6 bases from V and 9 bases from J, with 12 bases between. CDR3 sequence (DNA): TGTGCCAGCAGCCGGGACATGGTTTCACCCCTCCACTTT. This sequence encodes CASSRDMVSPLHF.

The V and J genes are TRBV19 and TRBJ2-7; the match to TRBD2 covers 7 bases. Germline CDR1 and CDR2: LNHDA and SQIVND (reference sequence). The V segment lost 6 bases and the J segment 4 bases; nucleotides outside the gene matches: 12. The CDR3 consists of 15 residues. The CDR3 loop reads CASSPGRGESYEQYF. The DNA of the CDR3 is TGTGCCAGTAGCCCGGGGAGGGGCGAATCTTACGAGCAGTACTTC.

The rearrangement joins TRBV7-8 to TRBJ2-1, with 8 bases lining up with TRBD1. The CDR3 totals 14 residues. The V and J ends lost 5 bases and 6 bases, in that order; junction bases with no gene match: 6. Germline lookup yields CDR1 SGHVS and CDR2 FQNEAQ. In DNA, the CDR3 is TGTGCCAGCAGCCCGGGACAGGCAATCAATGAGCAGTTCTTC. Its protein is CASSPGQAINEQFF.